The 20 T cell receptor beta chains below come from one sample, sequenced in a study of OX40 agonist ivuxolimab in advanced cancers. Method: immunoSEQ multiplex PCR; TCRdb's copy keeps in-frame clones and lacks some. The top ten clones hold over 0.2% of a sample with over 85,000 clones, around 92% of them seen once. Sequencing was performed on CD4+ or CD8+ T cells sorted from blood, taken in a trial of the OX40 agonist ivuxolimab. Receptors were obtained from an adult with an advanced solid tumor such as melanoma, head and neck, liver or kidney cancer.

The chain links TRBV29-1 to TRBJ1-4; tentatively, D is TRBD1 (5 bases). V lost 4 bases and J lost 0, with 9 bases in between. In germline, CDR1 is SQVTM, CDR2 ANQGSEA. The CDR3 length is 14 residues. This chain's CDR3 is CSVGRAPTNEKLFF. The CDR3 DNA sequence: TGCAGCGTTGGCAGGGCCCCAACTAATGAAAAACTGTTTTTT.

The chain uses TRBV20-1 and TRBJ2-5, with TRBD2 matching over 11 bases. J gave up 12 bases and V 5 bases, and 5 bases lay outside the gene matches. Germline V gives CDR1 DFQATT, CDR2 SNEGSKA (reference sequence). The CDR3 runs to 11 residues. CDR3 DNA sequence: TGCAGTGCTCCTACACTAGCGGGGGAGTACTTC. This encodes CSAPTLAGEYF.

In this sample, this clone turned up a few times. V and J are TRBV30 and TRBJ1-1; the D is unclear. The CDR3 runs 13 residues. Trimming shortened V by 7 bases and J by 0 bases, and 12 bases separated the two germline ends. Germline lookup yields CDR1 GTSNPN and CDR2 SVGIG (reference sequence). The CDR3 nucleotides read TGTGCCTCCCCAGGCCCCCTGAACACTGAAGCTTTCTTT. Its protein is CASPGPLNTEAFF.

The V call is TRBV5-5, the J call TRBJ1-1, with D unclear. In germline, CDR1 is SGHKS, CDR2 YYEKEE (reference sequence). V lost 2 bases and J lost 11, with 13 bases in between. This CDR3 region has 12 residues. The CDR3 DNA reads as TGTGCCAGCAGCTTCGCTCCGTACTTGGCTTTCTTT. Residues: CASSFAPYLAFF.

The chain links TRBV12-5 to TRBJ2-1; D remains ambiguous. Germline CDR1 is LGHNT and CDR2 is FRNRAP. This CDR3 contains 17 residues. V was pared by 1 base and J by 0 bases, with 13 bases between. The DNA for the CDR3 is TGTGCTAGTGGTTTGGGAACCTGGCAGAGCTCCTACAATGAGCAGTTCTTC. Translated, it gives CASGLGTWQSSYNEQFF.

The chain combines TRBV2 with TRBJ2-5, with D unresolved. Between the trimmed V and J ends, which lost 6 bases and 3 bases, there was a span of 5 bases. Germline V gene lookup returns CDR1 SNHLY and CDR2 FYNNEI. The CDR3 consists of 11 residues. Here the CDR3 DNA reads TGTGCCAGCAGCCCCAAAGAGACCCAGTACTTC. The encoded protein is CASSPKETQYF.

This chain connects TRBV2 to TRBJ2-7; 9 bases map to TRBD1. V lost 1 base to trimming and J lost 3 bases; unmatched junction nucleotides: 1. The CDR3 is 14 residues long. CDR1 SNHLY and CDR2 FYNNEI come from the germline V gene. The DNA of the CDR3 is TGTGCCAGCAGTGAAGGGACAGGGGTCTACGAGCAGTACTTC. Protein: CASSEGTGVYEQYF. Full variable domain (remainder filled in from reference TRBV2 and TRBJ2-7): EPEVTQTPSHQVTQMGQEVILRCVPISNHLYFYWYRQILGQKVEFLVSFYNNEISEKSEIFDDQFSVERPDGSNFTLKIRSTKLEDSAMYFCASSEGTGVYEQYFGPGTRLTVT.

The chain employs TRBV7-8 and TRBJ1-2; D not certain. Trimming left V 1 base short and J 2 bases short, with 8 bases between. The CDR3 has 14 residues. Germline CDR1 is SGHVS and CDR2 is FQNEAQ. CDR3 region: CASSLGVVNYGYTF. As DNA, the CDR3 is TGTGCCAGCAGCTTAGGTGTCGTAAACTATGGCTACACCTTC. Looking up the rest from reference TRBV7-8 and TRBJ1-2 gives the full variable domain: GAGVSQSPRYKVAKRGQDVALRCDPISGHVSLFWYQQALGQGPEFLTYFQNEAQLDKSGLPSDRFFAERPEGSVSTLKIQRTQQEDSAVYLCASSLGVVNYGYTFGSGTRLTVV.

The CDR3 here is CASSEGQVNQPQHF. DNA of the CDR3: TGTGCCAGCAGTGAGGGACAGGTCAATCAGCCCCAGCATTTT. The chain has TRBV6-1 and TRBJ1-5, with 8 bases lining up with TRBD1. CDR3 length: 14 residues. Germline CDR1 and CDR2: MNHNS and SASEGT. V trimming: 3 bases; J trimming: 3 bases; junction bases outside the gene matches: 1.

The rearrangement uses TRBV7-8 and TRBJ2-5; 15 nucleotides line up with TRBD2. Per germline, CDR1 SGHVS and CDR2 FQNEAQ. The CDR3 contains 16 residues. Unmatched junction bases numbered 7, after V lost 6 bases and J lost 5 bases. CDR3 residues: CASSVMGLAGGETQYF. CDR3 sequence (DNA): TGTGCCAGCAGTGTTATGGGACTAGCGGGAGGCGAGACCCAGTACTTC. The whole variable domain, filled in from reference TRBV7-8 and TRBJ2-5, reads GAGVSQSPRYKVAKRGQDVALRCDPISGHVSLFWYQQALGQGPEFLTYFQNEAQLDKSGLPSDRFFAERPEGSVSTLKIQRTQQEDSAVYLCASSVMGLAGGETQYFGPGTRLLVL.

This clone was observed a single time. The gene calls are TRBV6-5 and TRBJ1-1; D not certain. The CDR3 totals 16 residues. Trimming stripped 0 bases from V and 1 base from J, with 12 bases between. Germline V gives CDR1 MNHEY, CDR2 SVGAGI. CDR3 in DNA: TGTGCCAGCAGTTACTCGACTCCCCGAAGGAACACTGAAGCTTTCTTT. The encoded protein is CASSYSTPRRNTEAFF.

This chain links TRBV30 with TRBJ2-7, with a tentative D call TRBD2 (5 bases). Germline V gene sequence: CDR1 GTSNPN, CDR2 SVGIG (reference sequence). The length of the CDR3 is 14 residues. V was pared by 5 bases and J by 6 bases, with 20 bases between. The DNA of the CDR3 is TGTGCCTGGGAGAGTTACGCACGGGAAAGCGAGCAGTACTTC. Encoded protein: CAWESYARESEQYF.

The chain employs TRBV6-5 and TRBJ2-1, with D unresolved. The CDR3 contains 14 residues. The germline V gene encodes CDR1 MNHEY and CDR2 SVGAGI. V was clipped by 6 bases and J by 2 bases, with 11 bases between them. DNA of the CDR3: TGTGCCAGCAGGCCTGGCGGTCCCTACAATGAGCAGTTCTTC. This translates into CASRPGGPYNEQFF.

V gene TRBV18 combines with J gene TRBJ2-5; tentatively, D is TRBD1 or TRBD2 (6 bases each). V lost 3 bases and J lost 4, with 18 bases in between. Germline CDR1 is KGHSH and CDR2 is LQKENI. This CDR3 comprises 16 residues. For the CDR3, the DNA is TGTGCCAGCTCACCGCGGGACATCGGGCCGGGAGAGACCCAGTACTTC. It codes for CASSPRDIGPGETQYF.

The chain couples TRBV30 to TRBJ2-5; D not certain. The CDR3 has 12 residues. The germline CDR1 and CDR2 sequences are GTSNPN and SVGIG (reference sequence). V was clipped by 0 bases and J by 5 bases, with 7 bases between them. The CDR3 sequence: CAWSVGSETQYF. CDR3 bases: TGTGCCTGGAGTGTAGGTTCCGAGACCCAGTACTTC.

V gene TRBV6-1 combines with J gene TRBJ2-7; 9 nucleotides agree with TRBD1. The junction had 3 bases not matched to a gene; V was cut back by 5 bases and J by 4 bases. Germline loops: CDR1 MNHNS, CDR2 SASEGT. This CDR3 contains 13 residues. The chain's CDR3 is CASSRDRDYEQYF. The CDR3, as DNA: TGTGCCAGCAGTCGGGACAGGGATTACGAGCAGTACTTC.

The J gene is TRBJ1-6, the V gene TRBV5-6; D remains unclear. Trimming cost V 0 bases and J 4 bases, with 5 bases left between them. The germline V gene encodes CDR1 SGHDT and CDR2 YYEEEE. The CDR3 consists of 14 residues. DNA for the CDR3: TGTGCCAGCAGCTTGGGCAGGTATAATTCACCCCTCCACTTT. Encoded protein: CASSLGRYNSPLHF.

The V and J genes are TRBV6-5 and TRBJ2-3, with 8 bases fitting TRBD2. Unmatched junction bases numbered 2, after V lost 2 bases and J lost 7 bases. CDR1 is MNHEY, CDR2 SVGAGI, per germline. CDR3 size: 13 residues. This CDR3 reads CASSYRGGNTQYF. The CDR3 DNA sequence: TGTGCCAGCAGTTACCGGGGGGGAAATACGCAGTATTTT.

The DNA of the CDR3 is TGTGCCAGTAGTATCGGGACAGGGTTTTTGCCCCAGCATTTT. As protein: CASSIGTGFLPQHF. The chain uses TRBV19 and TRBJ1-5; 9 bases are shared with TRBD1. The CDR3 length is 14 residues. Trimming removed 3 bases from V and 9 bases from J; junction bases left unmatched: 6. Germline loops: CDR1 LNHDA, CDR2 SQIVND (reference sequence).

This chain links TRBV15 with TRBJ2-1, with D perhaps TRBD2 (5 bases). The V end lost 0 bases, the J end lost 8 bases, and 8 bases lay between the germline ends. The CDR3 sequence is 13 residues long. CDR1 is LNHNV and CDR2 is YYDKDF in the germline V gene (reference sequence). Written as DNA, the CDR3 is TGTGCCACCAGCAGAGATATGAGGGATGAGCAGTTCTTC. This encodes CATSRDMRDEQFF.